One and the same sample provided the 32 T cell receptor beta chains below, sequenced in a study of T-cell reconstitution after alpha-beta-depleted transplantation in children. Preparing the TCRbeta library involved the use of unique molecular identifiers. MiXCR, run by TCRdb on the PCR reads, gives a single entry per CDR3 protein. The sample holds about 600,000 distinct CDR3 sequences, more than 9% seen once. Specimen: PBMCs from the stem cell graft donor, collected from the stem cell graft. These receptors were collected from a human donor who donated a stem cell graft to a child with acute myeloid leukemia.

This clonotype has more than one count but fewer than ten. CDR3 nucleotide sequence: TGTGCCAGCAGCCCCCAGGGAACCCAGCATTTT. As protein: CASSPQGTQHF. The V gene is TRBV28, the J gene TRBJ1-5, with a possible D match to TRBD1 (5 bases). Between the trimmed V and J ends, which lost 6 bases and 11 bases, there was a span of 11 bases. This CDR3 is built from 11 residues. Germline V gene sequence: CDR1 MDHEN, CDR2 SYDVKM.

This clonotype was seen a few times. The J gene is TRBJ1-5, the V gene TRBV24-1; D is unresolved. V dropped 5 bases and J dropped 3 bases, with 10 bases sitting between them. The germline gives CDR1 KGHDR, CDR2 SFDVKD. This CDR3 is built from 14 residues. In nucleotides, the CDR3 is TGTGCCACCAGTGGTGAAAACCACAATCAGCCCCAGCATTTT. As protein: CATSGENHNQPQHF.

V gene TRBV11-1 combines with J gene TRBJ2-7, with TRBD2 matching over 9 bases. The CDR3 sequence is 17 residues long. J lost 4 bases, V lost 3 bases, and 13 bases had no gene match. Looked up from germline, CDR1 is SGHAT and CDR2 is FQDESV (reference sequence). The CDR3 reads CASSLQSPGLAFYEQYF. DNA of the CDR3: TGTGCCAGCAGCTTGCAAAGTCCGGGACTAGCCTTTTACGAGCAGTACTTC.

This clonotype was counted between two and nine times. V and J are TRBV6-2 or TRBV6-3 and TRBJ2-1; 9 bases align to TRBD2. With V trimmed by 6 bases and J by 8 bases, 5 bases remained unmatched. This CDR3 has 13 amino acids. CDR1 and CDR2 from the germline V gene are MNHEY and SVGEGT. As DNA, the CDR3 is TGTGCCAGCAGGGGTAGCGGGAGTTATGAGCAGTTCTTC. It specifies CASRGSGSYEQFF.

This clonotype was counted a few times. The chain employs TRBV7-3 and TRBJ2-3; 7 bases line up with TRBD1. J gave up 4 bases and V 3 bases, and 7 bases lay outside the gene matches. In germline, CDR1 is SGHTA, CDR2 FQGTGA. The CDR3 runs to 15 residues. The CDR3 coding sequence is TGTGCCAGCAGCTTCAGGGGGAGTAGGGCAGATACGCAGTATTTT. Protein product: CASSFRGSRADTQYF.

This clonotype was found many times. The rearrangement links TRBV20-1 to TRBJ2-1; a weak D match, TRBD2 (6 bases). Germline V lookup: CDR1 DFQATT, CDR2 SNEGSKA (reference sequence). The CDR3 consists of 15 residues. The V end was cut by 5 bases, the J end by 7 bases, with 21 bases between. The CDR3 DNA reads TGCAGTGCTGCCCCCACCGGGACTGGGATTAATGAGCAGTTCTTC. This encodes CSAAPTGTGINEQFF.

This clonotype turned up a few times. The chain employs TRBV2 and TRBJ2-7; D call uncertain. The V gene lost 7 bases and the J gene lost 1 base, with 14 bases spanning the gap. The CDR3 spans 14 residues. The germline CDR1 and CDR2 sequences are SNHLY and FYNNEI. The CDR3 loop is CASIRGPLSYEQYF. The CDR3 DNA sequence: TGTGCCAGCATCCGAGGCCCCCTTTCCTACGAGCAGTACTTC. Full variable domain (missing parts from reference TRBV2 and TRBJ2-7): EPEVTQTPSHQVTQMGQEVILRCVPISNHLYFYWYRQILGQKVEFLVSFYNNEISEKSEIFDDQFSVERPDGSNFTLKIRSTKLEDSAMYFCASIRGPLSYEQYFGPGTRLTVT.

This clonotype was counted many times. The rearrangement joins TRBV9 to TRBJ1-1; 7 positions match TRBD1. Germline assignment: CDR1 SGDLS and CDR2 YYNGEE. V shed 3 bases and J 3 bases; nucleotides not matched to a gene: 11. CDR3 size: 16 residues. CDR3 region: CASSASPQGMDTEAFF. CDR3 nucleotide sequence: TGTGCCAGCAGCGCCAGCCCACAGGGGATGGACACTGAAGCTTTCTTT.

This clonotype was counted a few times. The chain recombines TRBV5-4 with TRBJ2-5; 10 nucleotides match TRBD2. J lost 2 bases, V lost 4 bases, and 8 bases had no gene match. The CDR3 is 16 amino acids. Germline V gene sequence: CDR1 SGHNT, CDR2 YYREEE (reference sequence). CDR3 in amino acids: CASSPPSGSLQETQYF. The CDR3 DNA follows: TGTGCCAGCAGCCCCCCTAGCGGGAGCCTTCAAGAGACCCAGTACTTC.

There are many counts of this clonotype. V is TRBV5-1 and J is TRBJ1-2; 8 positions agree with TRBD1. Per germline, CDR1 SGHRS and CDR2 YFSETQ. V lost 4 bases, J lost 7 bases, and 12 bases stayed unmatched. The CDR3 loop spans 15 amino acids. CDR3 nucleotides: TGCGCCAGCAGCGAGATCCCTGACAGGGGAGGTGGCTACACCTTC. It translates to CASSEIPDRGGGYTF.

The chain is built from TRBV12-5 and TRBJ2-2; tentative D call: TRBD2 (5 bases). With 3 bases removed from V and 7 bases from J, the gap between germline ends came to 12 bases. Germline loops: CDR1 LGHNT, CDR2 FRNRAP. The CDR3 loop spans 14 amino acids. CDR3 loop: CASGLRSGSGELFF. The CDR3, as DNA: TGTGCTAGTGGTTTAAGGAGTGGGAGCGGGGAGCTGTTTTTT.

The CDR3 DNA is TGCAGTGCTAGCCGGACTAGCGGGAAATACGAGCAGTACTTC. This sequence encodes CSASRTSGKYEQYF. The chain employs TRBV20-1 and TRBJ2-7, with 12 bases aligning to TRBD2. CDR1 DFQATT and CDR2 SNEGSKA come from the germline V gene (reference sequence). CDR3 length: 14 amino acids. V lost 3 bases, J lost 4 bases, and 4 bases stayed unmatched.

This clonotype appeared many times. The chain links TRBV5-1 to TRBJ1-1, with D maybe TRBD1 (6 bases). Between the trimmed V and J ends, which lost 5 bases and 0 bases, there was a span of 11 bases. The CDR3 sequence is 14 residues long. Germline-derived CDR1 and CDR2 are SGHRS and YFSETQ. The CDR3 is CASRPDSLNTEAFF. In nucleotides, the CDR3 is TGCGCCAGCAGGCCGGACAGTTTGAACACTGAAGCTTTCTTT.

The genes are TRBV3-1 and TRBJ2-2; TRBD2 might be the D (5 bases). Germline-derived CDR1 and CDR2 are LGHDT and YNNKEL (reference sequence). V was cut by 4 bases and J by 1 base, with 13 bases left in between. The CDR3 covers 16 residues. DNA of the CDR3: TGTGCCAGCAGCCCCCCGGGATCAGGGAACACCGGGGAGCTGTTTTTT. This gives the protein CASSPPGSGNTGELFF. Based on the CDR3 plus reference TRBV3-1 and TRBJ2-2, the full variable domain is DTAVSQTPKYLVTQMGNDKSIKCEQNLGHDTMYWYKQDSKKFLKIMFSYNNKELIINETVPNRFSPKSPDKAHLNLHINSLELGDSAVYFCASSPPGSGNTGELFFGEGSRLTVL.

The gene calls are TRBV9 and TRBJ2-3, with D tentatively TRBD2 (6 bases). Trimming left V 4 bases short and J 6 bases short, with 15 bases between. The CDR3 consists of 14 residues. CDR1 is SGDLS and CDR2 is YYNGEE in the germline V gene. This chain's CDR3 is CASSPGTFPDTQYF. For the CDR3, the DNA is TGTGCCAGCAGCCCCGGGACTTTCCCCGATACGCAGTATTTT.

The gene calls are TRBV13 and TRBJ2-1, with 11 bases fitting TRBD2. The DNA end is more similar to TRBJ2-7, so the J call may be wrong. CDR1 and CDR2 (germline): PRHDT, FYEKMQ (reference sequence). The CDR3 covers 15 residues. CDR3 in amino acids: CASSQLAGVGNEQYF. As DNA, the CDR3 is TGTGCCAGCAGCCAACTAGCGGGAGTAGGCAATGAGCAGTACTTC.

In its sample, this clonotype was seen many times. The genes are TRBV29-1 and TRBJ2-1, with 12 bases that match TRBD2. This CDR3 spans 14 amino acids. CDR1 SQVTM and CDR2 ANQGSEA come from the germline V gene. The CDR3 region is CSVTPSGRAFEQFF. For the CDR3, the DNA is TGCAGTGTTACCCCTAGCGGGAGGGCCTTCGAGCAGTTCTTC.

J is TRBJ2-5 and V is TRBV11-2, with TRBD2 as a possible D gene (5 bases). Germline CDR1 SGHAT, CDR2 FQNNGV. The CDR3 length is 12 residues. V was trimmed by 8 bases and J by 7 bases, leaving 14 bases between them. CDR3 protein: CASPSGGGTQYF. The CDR3 nucleotides are TGTGCCAGCCCTTCAGGAGGTGGGACCCAGTACTTC.

This clonotype has a count of ten or more. The V call is TRBV12-3 or TRBV12-4, the J call TRBJ2-4, with TRBD2 identical over 9 bases. The CDR3 is made up of 17 amino acids. With 7 bases clipped from V and 8 bases from J, the junction kept 18 bases outside the gene matches. CDR3 coding DNA: TGTGCCAGCACCCATGACAGACTAGCGGCCCTGAGGGACATTCAGTACTTC. This encodes CASTHDRLAALRDIQYF.

Here the CDR3 DNA reads TGCAGTGCTAGCGGCGGCGAGCAGTACTTC. It yields the protein CSASGGEQYF. The V call is TRBV20-1, the J call TRBJ2-7; D is uncertain. Trimming took off 3 bases at V and 6 bases at J, with 6 bases between the two ends. Germline lookup yields CDR1 DFQATT and CDR2 SNEGSKA (reference sequence). The CDR3 runs 10 residues.

This clonotype was seen many times. J is TRBJ2-3 and V is TRBV5-1; D may correspond to TRBD1 or TRBD2 (5 bases each). The CDR3 contains 15 residues. Germline assignment: CDR1 SGHRS and CDR2 YFSETQ. The V end lost 4 bases, the J end lost 4 bases, and 16 bases lay between the germline ends. The CDR3 spells CASSRDGLGADTQYF. CDR3 bases: TGCGCCAGCAGCCGGGACGGTTTAGGGGCAGATACGCAGTATTTT.

The gene calls are TRBV15 and TRBJ2-7; D gene ambiguous. V lost 0 bases and J lost 1, with 7 bases in between. This CDR3 is built from 14 residues. CDR1 is LNHNV, CDR2 YYDKDF, per germline (reference sequence). CDR3 sequence: CATSRDQPSYEQYF. The DNA for the CDR3 is TGTGCCACCAGCAGAGATCAGCCTTCCTACGAGCAGTACTTC.

This clonotype was observed a few times. The chain joins TRBV12-3 or TRBV12-4 to TRBJ2-7; no definite D call. The CDR3 is 15 residues long. Deletions cut 1 base from V and 0 bases from J, with 10 bases between. CDR3 sequence (DNA): TGTGCCAGCAGTTTAGGGGTTGTAAGCTCCTACGAGCAGTACTTC. Translated: CASSLGVVSSYEQYF.

This clonotype was seen a handful of times. The chain carries TRBV11-2 and TRBJ2-7, with TRBD1 as a possible D gene (7 bases). Germline V gene lookup returns CDR1 SGHAT and CDR2 FQNNGV. V was clipped by 5 bases and J by 3 bases, with 23 bases between them. This CDR3 has 17 amino acids. The DNA for the CDR3 is TGTGCCAGCAGCCGAGCGAGAGGGCAGGGGGACTTCTACGAGCAGTACTTC. It translates to CASSRARGQGDFYEQYF.

The genes are TRBV19 and TRBJ1-2; D gene ambiguous. The CDR3 consists of 11 residues. Germline V gene lookup returns CDR1 LNHDA and CDR2 SQIVND (reference sequence). V was pared by 5 bases and J by 8 bases, with 9 bases between. CDR3 protein: CASSLAEGYTF. The CDR3, as DNA: TGTGCCAGTAGTCTAGCAGAAGGCTACACCTTC.

There are many counts of this clonotype. V is TRBV15 and J is TRBJ1-5, with D uncertain. The germline gives CDR1 LNHNV, CDR2 YYDKDF (reference sequence). This CDR3 comprises 14 residues. The V end lost 0 bases, the J end lost 3 bases, and 6 bases lay between the germline ends. CDR3 in amino acids: CATSRDTLNQPQHF. CDR3 sequence (DNA): TGTGCCACCAGCAGAGACACCCTCAATCAGCCCCAGCATTTT.

This clonotype turned up a few times. The chain couples TRBV4-3 to TRBJ2-2, with D possibly matching TRBD2 (6 bases). Trimming cost V 0 bases and J 4 bases, with 15 bases left between them. Per the germline V gene, CDR1 is LGHNA and CDR2 is YSLEER. CDR3 size: 17 residues. This CDR3 reads CASSQDWVGAGTGELFF. CDR3 nucleotide sequence: TGCGCCAGCAGCCAAGATTGGGTGGGAGCGGGCACCGGGGAGCTGTTTTTT.

This clonotype was found a few times. The chain couples TRBV7-2 to TRBJ2-3; D may be TRBD2 (6 bases). Trimming shortened V by 2 bases and J by 4 bases, and 10 bases separated the two germline ends. CDR1 is SGHTA, CDR2 FQGNSA, per germline. The CDR3 extends over 14 amino acids. The CDR3 protein is CASSLRGRSDTQYF. The CDR3 region has the DNA TGTGCCAGCAGCTTACGGGGGAGGTCAGATACGCAGTATTTT.

This clonotype appeared a few times. The V call is TRBV7-2, the J call TRBJ2-7, with TRBD1 matching over 8 bases. CDR1 is SGHTA and CDR2 is FQGNSA in the germline V gene. The junction had 7 bases not matched to a gene; V was cut back by 5 bases and J by 4 bases. This CDR3 spans 14 amino acids. This chain's CDR3 is CASSRTGRLYEQYF. The CDR3 nucleotides read TGTGCCAGCAGCCGGACAGGGCGCCTTTACGAGCAGTACTTC.

In its sample, this clonotype was seen a few times. The chain is built from TRBV20-1 and TRBJ2-1; weak D call: TRBD2 (5 bases). The CDR3 is 14 amino acids. Trimming cost V 0 bases and J 4 bases, with 10 bases left between them. CDR1 is DFQATT and CDR2 is SNEGSKA in the germline V gene (reference sequence). DNA of the CDR3: TGCAGTGCTAGAGATCTAGCCCAATACAATGAGCAGTTCTTC. Translated: CSARDLAQYNEQFF.

This clonotype came up a few times. The CDR3 coding sequence is TGCGCCAGCAGCTTGGTCCCCAGGGTGGCCGGGGAGCTGTTTTTT. Protein sequence: CASSLVPRVAGELFF. The chain combines TRBV5-1 with TRBJ2-2; tentative D call: TRBD1 (5 bases). There are 15 residues in the CDR3. Germline V gives CDR1 SGHRS, CDR2 YFSETQ. V was pared by 0 bases and J by 6 bases, with 12 bases between.

V usage is TRBV4-3 and J usage is TRBJ1-4; 7 bases fit TRBD1. The CDR3 has 16 amino acids. Trimming removed 0 bases from V and 6 bases from J; junction bases left unmatched: 7. The germline gives CDR1 LGHNA, CDR2 YSLEER. This CDR3 reads CASSQDSLGTDEKLFF. In DNA, the CDR3 is TGCGCCAGCAGCCAAGATAGCCTCGGGACAGATGAAAAACTGTTTTTT.